This T cell receptor beta chain was recorded in a study of preoperative IRX-2 immunotherapy in early breast cancer. The CDR3 loop spans 18 amino acids. Per germline, CDR1 SGHNT and CDR2 YYREEE (reference sequence). Losses at the gene ends were 4 bases for V and 8 bases for J; bases not matched to a gene: 20. The table came from immunoSEQ multiplex PCR; TCRdb's copy has only in-frame clones and leaves some out. The sample consists of under 15,000 clones, just over 90% of them appearing once. As for treatment: preoperative locoregional IRX-2 cytokine immunotherapy. This phase Ib study tested locoregional IRX-2 cytokine immunotherapy given before surgery.

The receptor was derived from a human donor with breast cancer. Sampling took place from a patient treated with IRX-2 immunotherapy. The chain uses TRBV5-4 and TRBJ2-1; TRBD2 agrees at 8 bases. Here the CDR3 DNA reads TGTGCCAGCAGCCGGAGGGGCGGTGGGACTAGACGGAAGGATGAGCAGTTCTTC. It specifies CASSRRGGGTRRKDEQFF.